This entry lists 10 T cell receptor beta chains sequenced from one sample in a study of shared clonotypes between healthy human individuals. Here immunoSEQ multiplex PCR was the method, and the copy in TCRdb shows in-frame clones only, minus some. Of about 530,000 clones in the sample, less than 96% are singletons; the top ten hold less than 0.06%. The material sequenced was naive CD4+ T cells sorted from blood. Sample subset: CD45RA+ positively selected. The origin of the receptors is a woman in her twenties or thirties in good health.

This chain joins TRBV7-5 and TRBJ1-3; the table's D gene call, TRBD1, was not cross checked with the DNA. TRBV7-5 is deemed a pseudogene. This CDR3 is built from 21 residues. As DNA, the CDR3 is TGTGTCAGAAGCTTAAGGCACGGACAGGGTTGTGATCGGAGCTCTGGAAACACCATATATTTT. It is translated as CVRSLRHGQGCDRSSGNTIYF.

The chain joins TRBV28 to TRBJ2-1; D uncertain. Per germline, CDR1 MDHEN and CDR2 SYDVKM. This CDR3 has 15 amino acids. Trimming shortened V by 6 bases and J by 7 bases, and 19 bases separated the two germline ends. CDR3 DNA sequence: TGTGCCAGCAGAACGAAGAAGGGCAAGGATAATGAGCAGTTCTTC. It specifies CASRTKKGKDNEQFF.

V is TRBV2 and J is TRBJ2-5; the D gene is possibly TRBD2 (6 bases). Looked up from germline, CDR1 is SNHLY and CDR2 is FYNNEI. The CDR3 contains 15 residues. V was cut by 2 bases and J by 1 base, with 11 bases left in between. In nucleotides, the CDR3 is TGTGCCAGCAGTGAATTTCTAGCGACCCAAGAGACCCAGTACTTC. This translates into CASSEFLATQETQYF.

This chain joins TRBV11-3 and TRBJ2-2; 11 bases match TRBD2. Germline loops: CDR1 SGHNT, CDR2 YENEEA. The CDR3 has 16 residues. After removal of 3 bases from V and 2 bases from J, the junction contained 2 bases not matched to a gene. The CDR3 DNA reads TGTGCCAGCAGCTTGGGACTAGCGGCTAACACCGGGGAGCTGTTTTTT. This translates into CASSLGLAANTGELFF.

The V and J genes are TRBV5-4 and TRBJ1-2; 10 bases are shared with TRBD1. Germline assignment: CDR1 SGHNT and CDR2 YYREEE (reference sequence). The CDR3 runs 16 residues. V gave up 1 base and J gave up 3 bases; unmatched junction bases: 6. CDR3 residues: CASSLPPTGGYYGYTF. CDR3 nucleotide sequence: TGTGCCAGCAGCTTGCCCCCGACAGGGGGCTACTATGGCTACACCTTC.

The chain has TRBV2 and TRBJ2-7; TRBD1 matches 7 bases. The trim removed 6 bases at V and 4 bases at J, leaving 6 bases unmatched. The germline gives CDR1 SNHLY, CDR2 FYNNEI. The length of the CDR3 is 13 residues. The CDR3, as DNA: TGTGCCAGCAGAGGAACAGGGGCTTACGAGCAGTACTTC. Protein product: CASRGTGAYEQYF. Full variable domain (remainder filled in from reference TRBV2 and TRBJ2-7): EPEVTQTPSHQVTQMGQEVILRCVPISNHLYFYWYRQILGQKVEFLVSFYNNEISEKSEIFDDQFSVERPDGSNFTLKIRSTKLEDSAMYFCASRGTGAYEQYFGPGTRLTVT.

The CDR3 DNA sequence: TGTGCCAGTGTCAGCGGTGGGCTAGGACCCAGTGAGCAGTTCTTC. Translating it yields CASVSGGLGPSEQFF. The genes are TRBV19 and TRBJ2-1; D may be TRBD2 (5 bases). This CDR3 spans 15 amino acids. Between the trimmed V and J ends, which lost 8 bases and 9 bases, there was a span of 23 bases. Germline V gives CDR1 LNHDA, CDR2 SQIVND (reference sequence).

V usage is TRBV18 and J usage is TRBJ2-5, with 9 positions matching TRBD2. V lost 3 bases to trimming and J lost 2 bases; unmatched junction nucleotides: 10. The germline gives CDR1 KGHSH, CDR2 LQKENI. There are 17 residues in the CDR3. The CDR3 region is CASSPNDSGGFQETQYF. CDR3 in DNA: TGTGCCAGCTCACCGAATGATAGCGGGGGATTTCAAGAGACCCAGTACTTC.

The chain has TRBV28 and TRBJ1-5, with 7 bases aligning to TRBD1. CDR1 is MDHEN and CDR2 is SYDVKM in the germline V gene. The CDR3 has 17 amino acids. V dropped 3 bases and J dropped 3; count of bases not matched to a gene: 11. CDR3 in amino acids: CASSFLPGRGNNQPQHF. DNA of the CDR3: TGTGCCAGCAGTTTTCTTCCTGGCAGGGGGAACAATCAGCCCCAGCATTTT.

This chain joins TRBV7-2 and TRBJ1-1; 7 positions agree with TRBD1. Germline trimming cut 6 bases from V and 4 bases from J; bases unmatched to any gene: 11. CDR3 length equals 15 residues. Per the germline V gene, CDR1 is SGHTA and CDR2 is FQGNSA. This CDR3 is CASSLTQGGITEAFF. DNA for the CDR3: TGTGCCAGCAGTTTAACCCAGGGGGGTATCACTGAAGCTTTCTTT. Full variable domain (outside the CDR3, taken from reference TRBV7-2 and TRBJ1-1): GAGVSQSPSNKVTEKGKDVELRCDPISGHTALYWYRQSLGQGLEFLIYFQGNSAPDKSGLPSDRFSAERTGGSVSTLTIQRTQQEDSAVYLCASSLTQGGITEAFFGQGTRLTVV.